The clone carrying this T cell receptor (beta chain) has more than one count but fewer than ten. Its matching antigen is unknown. This entry comes from a study of type 1 regulatory T cells. Study at large: T-allo10 is an in vitro-generated, Tr1-enriched CD4 T cell product specific for alloantigen. Study findings and constraints: Type 1 regulatory T cells had a more restricted TCR repertoire than non-type 1 regulatory T cells.

TCRdb reanalysed the reads using MiXCR and keeps one entry per CDR3 protein. The sample consists of about 71,000 distinct CDR3 sequences, about a fifth of them appearing once. The origin of this receptor is a human donor in good health. Sequenced: cultured type 1 regulatory T (Tr1) cells, either the whole culture or a sorted fraction (not recorded which).

CDR3 loop: CASSQGTGSEKLFF. CDR3 bases: TGCGCCAGCAGCCAGGGGACAGGGAGTGAAAAACTGTTTTTT. The V call is TRBV5-1, the J call TRBJ1-4; TRBD1 aligns across 9 bases. CDR3 length equals 14 residues. The germline V gene encodes CDR1 SGHRS and CDR2 YFSETQ. The junction had 5 bases not matched to a gene; V was cut back by 4 bases and J by 7 bases. The complete variable domain, with remaining parts taken from reference TRBV5-1 and TRBJ1-4, reads KAGVTQTPRYLIKTRGQQVTLSCSPISGHRSVSWYQQTPGQGLQFLFEYFSETQRNKGNFPGRFSGRQFSNSRSEMNVSTLELGDSALYLCASSQGTGSEKLFFGSGTQLSVL.